One and the same sample provided the 24 T cell receptor beta chains below, sequenced in a study of shared T cell receptors in the human thymus. The data were produced by immunoSEQ multiplex PCR, yet TCRdb's version contains in-frame clones alone and is incomplete. Among 700,000 to 750,000 clones listed, approximately 83% were seen once. This sample also appeared in a second study, on human thymus T cells.

Sequenced: thymocytes. The source of these receptors is a girl in the first two years of life with a congenital heart defect.

The chain employs TRBV29-1 and TRBJ1-2; 10 bases fit TRBD1. Trimming removed 4 bases from V and 8 bases from J; junction bases left unmatched: 4. The CDR3 has 12 amino acids. Germline loops: CDR1 SQVTM, CDR2 ANQGSEA. CDR3 sequence (DNA): TGCAGCGTTGCGACAGGGGGCACAGGCTACACCTTC. Its translation: CSVATGGTGYTF.

The rearrangement links TRBV10-3 to TRBJ1-1; 7 bases match TRBD1. CDR1 ENHRY and CDR2 SYGVKD come from the germline V gene. Trimming at V came to 7 bases and at J to 1 base, leaving 6 bases not matched to a gene. The CDR3 consists of 14 residues. The CDR3 loop is CAITLDRANTEAFF. The CDR3 DNA is TGTGCCATCACCCTAGACAGGGCGAACACTGAAGCTTTCTTT.

This sequence joins TRBV29-1 and TRBJ1-1; D ambiguous. This CDR3 region has 17 residues. Germline CDR1 reads SQVTM; CDR2 reads ANQGSEA. Between the trimmed V and J ends, which lost 7 bases and 0 bases, there was a span of 24 bases. CDR3: CSAAAKSRRNVNTEAFF. CDR3 DNA: TGCAGCGCCGCGGCCAAATCCCGGCGAAACGTGAACACTGAAGCTTTCTTT.

The gene calls are TRBV19 and TRBJ1-1, with 9 bases that match TRBD1. The CDR3 sequence is 15 residues long. Germline trimming cut 4 bases from V and 5 bases from J; bases unmatched to any gene: 8. In germline, CDR1 is LNHDA, CDR2 SQIVND (reference sequence). The CDR3 DNA is TGTGCCAGTAGTAAATACGACAGGGGGAGGACTGAAGCTTTCTTT. Translating it yields CASSKYDRGRTEAFF.

The rearrangement links TRBV6-1 to TRBJ1-6; D remains unclear. The CDR3 is 13 residues long. The V gene lost 6 bases and the J gene lost 2 bases, with 5 bases spanning the gap. The V gene's germline CDR1 is MNHNS and CDR2 SASEGT. The CDR3 is CASRTTYNSPLHF. CDR3 sequence (DNA): TGTGCCAGCAGGACAACCTATAATTCACCCCTCCACTTT.

The V gene is TRBV12-5, the J gene TRBJ1-2; D ambiguous. The CDR3 is 17 residues long. Germline V gene sequence: CDR1 LGHNT, CDR2 FRNRAP. The ends were cut back, 5 bases at V and 0 bases at J, with 19 bases in the middle. For the CDR3, the DNA is TGTGCTAGTGGTCCCGGGGTCTTTGGGTGGCCTAACTATGGCTACACCTTC. Translating gives CASGPGVFGWPNYGYTF. Looking up the rest from reference TRBV12-5 and TRBJ1-2 gives the full variable domain: DARVTQTPRHKVTEMGQEVTMRCQPILGHNTVFWYRQTMMQGLELLAYFRNRAPLDDSGMPKDRFSAEMPDATLATLKIQPSEPRDSAVYFCASGPGVFGWPNYGYTFGSGTRLTVV.

In nucleotides, the CDR3 is TGCGCCAGCAGCCAAGACGGATCGCGCGGGGGGAGCGGTGAGACCCAGTACTTC. Translation: CASSQDGSRGGSGETQYF. The chain couples TRBV4-1 to TRBJ2-5, with 8 bases fitting TRBD2. Germline V CDR1 and CDR2: MGHRA, YSYEKL. The CDR3 runs 18 residues. The trim removed 0 bases at V and 5 bases at J, leaving 14 bases unmatched.

This clone is a singleton in its sample. The rearrangement links TRBV25-1 to TRBJ2-5, with a possible D match to TRBD1 (6 bases). The J call may be wrong; the DNA end is better matched by TRBJ2-7. Germline lookup yields CDR1 MGHDK and CDR2 SYGVNS. The length of the CDR3 is 16 residues. DNA for the CDR3: TGTGCCAGCAGACCTTCGACAGGCCGAGGGTCCTACGAGCAGTACTTC. Translation gives CASRPSTGRGSYEQYF.

The chain links TRBV28 to TRBJ1-2; tentatively, D is TRBD1 (6 bases). The germline CDR1 and CDR2 sequences are MDHEN and SYDVKM. V was clipped by 6 bases and J by 4 bases, with 15 bases between them. The CDR3 sequence is 14 residues long. CDR3 sequence: CASSLPDSFYGYTF. Here the CDR3 DNA reads TGTGCCAGCAGCCTCCCGGACAGCTTCTATGGCTACACCTTC.

There are a few counts of this clone. The rearrangement joins TRBV28 to TRBJ2-7; TRBD1 is a possible D gene (6 bases). V lost 6 bases and J lost 2, with 17 bases in between. CDR1 MDHEN and CDR2 SYDVKM come from the germline V gene. The CDR3 consists of 15 residues. DNA for the CDR3: TGTGCCAGCAGAGAACAGGGAAGAACTCCCTACGAGCAGTACTTC. Its translation is CASREQGRTPYEQYF. Looking up the rest from reference TRBV28 and TRBJ2-7 gives the full variable domain: DVKVTQSSRYLVKRTGEKVFLECVQDMDHENMFWYRQDPGLGLRLIYFSYDVKMKEKGDIPEGYSVSREKKERFSLILESASTNQTSMYLCASREQGRTPYEQYFGPGTRLTVT.

The chain has TRBV4-1 and TRBJ2-6; D is possibly TRBD1 (6 bases). V gave up 2 bases and J gave up 4 bases, with 30 bases separating them. Germline values: CDR1 MGHRA, CDR2 YSYEKL. The length of the CDR3 is 22 residues. CDR3 bases: TGCGCCAGCAGCCAATTTAGGGGGAAAAAATCAGGGGATCGGTCCGGGGCCAACGTCCTGACTTTC. Residues: CASSQFRGKKSGDRSGANVLTF.

The chain joins TRBV7-9 to TRBJ1-1; D may be TRBD1 (5 bases). CDR3 size: 17 residues. Trimming stripped 3 bases from V and 3 bases from J, with 20 bases between. In germline, CDR1 is SEHNR, CDR2 FQNEAQ (reference sequence). Here the CDR3 DNA reads TGTGCCAGCAGCTTTTTGGCAGGGTACGATCCGGACACTGAAGCTTTCTTT. It is translated as CASSFLAGYDPDTEAFF.

This clone was found once. J is TRBJ2-7 and V is TRBV6-1; 11 bases are a match to TRBD2. The CDR3 is 18 residues long. With V trimmed by 6 bases and J by 2 bases, 15 bases remained unmatched. Germline V CDR1 and CDR2: MNHNS, SASEGT. The CDR3 loop reads CASRESSGGPQYTYEQYF. The CDR3 DNA reads as TGTGCCAGCAGGGAATCTAGCGGGGGGCCGCAGTACACCTACGAGCAGTACTTC.

This clone appeared a single time. The rearrangement uses TRBV14 and TRBJ1-1; maybe TRBD1 (5 bases). Germline CDR1 SGHDN, CDR2 FVKESK. The CDR3 is 13 amino acids. With 7 bases removed from V and 6 bases from J, the gap between germline ends came to 15 bases. CDR3 nucleotides: TGTGCCAGCAATCGGGGCGGGGCCCCTGAAGCTTTCTTT. It specifies CASNRGGAPEAFF.

The rearrangement joins TRBV28 to TRBJ2-4; the D gene is possibly TRBD1 (6 bases). This CDR3 has 14 residues. V was clipped by 7 bases and J by 8 bases, with 18 bases between them. Germline CDR1 is MDHEN and CDR2 is SYDVKM. DNA for the CDR3: TGTGCCAGCATCATGCCCCAGGGGCGGGACATTCAGTACTTC. Residues: CASIMPQGRDIQYF.

CDR3 sequence (DNA): TGTGCCAGCAGCTTAGTCGACAGGGGAAGGTACCAAGAGACCCAGTACTTC. It codes for CASSLVDRGRYQETQYF. This chain links TRBV11-2 with TRBJ2-5; 8 bases fit TRBD1. CDR1 SGHAT and CDR2 FQNNGV come from the germline V gene. V lost 1 base and J lost 0; bases outside the gene matches: 7. This CDR3 is built from 17 residues.

This chain links TRBV9 with TRBJ2-1; TRBD2 agrees at 11 bases. V gave up 6 bases and J gave up 5 bases; unmatched junction bases: 10. The CDR3 spans 16 residues. CDR1 is SGDLS and CDR2 is YYNGEE in the germline V gene. Here the CDR3 DNA reads TGTGCCAGCAATCTGGGGACTAGCGGTGGGCACAATGAGCAGTTCTTC. Encoded protein: CASNLGTSGGHNEQFF.

CDR3 nucleotides: TGTGCCAGCAGCAAAGTGACGGCGGGGGAGACCCAGTACTTC. It translates to CASSKVTAGETQYF. The V call is TRBV21-1, the J call TRBJ2-5; TRBD2 reflects the table's D call only, with no check against the DNA. TRBV21-1 is shown as a pseudogene. CDR3 length: 14 amino acids.

The chain carries TRBV27 and TRBJ1-5; 8 bases map to TRBD1. Germline V gene data show CDR1 as MNHEY and CDR2 as SMNVEV (reference sequence). The V gene end was trimmed by 5 bases and the J gene end by 0 bases; junction bases not matched to a gene: 12. The CDR3 totals 18 residues. CDR3 amino acids: CASSLGQGKGSSNQPQHF. The CDR3 bases are TGTGCCAGCAGTCTCGGACAGGGTAAGGGCTCTAGCAATCAGCCCCAGCATTTT.

V is TRBV4-1 and J is TRBJ2-2; no clear D. Trimming left V 4 bases short and J 6 bases short, with 12 bases between. The CDR3 is made up of 14 amino acids. Germline values: CDR1 MGHRA, CDR2 YSYEKL. The CDR3 loop is CASSPTHASGELFF. DNA for the CDR3: TGCGCCAGCAGCCCTACTCATGCGTCCGGGGAGCTGTTTTTT.

The V and J genes are TRBV6-1 and TRBJ1-1, with unresolved D. CDR3 length equals 14 residues. Trimming pared 5 bases from V and 4 bases from J, leaving 14 bases between. Germline CDR1 reads MNHNS; CDR2 reads SASEGT. CDR3 in amino acids: CASSRAVGVTEAFF. In DNA form, the CDR3 reads TGTGCCAGCAGTAGGGCTGTCGGGGTCACTGAAGCTTTCTTT.

The rearrangement links TRBV30 to TRBJ2-2, with 8 bases identical to TRBD1. V lost 3 bases, J lost 4 bases, and 16 bases stayed unmatched. CDR1 is GTSNPN and CDR2 is SVGIG in the germline V gene (reference sequence). The CDR3 is 18 amino acids. CDR3 in amino acids: CAWRWRQGTSQVTGELFF. CDR3 DNA: TGTGCCTGGAGGTGGAGACAGGGGACGAGTCAAGTCACCGGGGAGCTGTTTTTT.

This clone occurred once. The V gene is TRBV11-2, the J gene TRBJ1-1; 7 nucleotides match TRBD1. CDR3 length: 16 residues. The junction had 9 bases not matched to a gene; V was cut back by 5 bases and J by 0 bases. CDR1 is SGHAT and CDR2 is FQNNGV in the germline V gene. CDR3 nucleotide sequence: TGTGCCAGCAGCCAGCCGGGACAGAAAATGAACACTGAAGCTTTCTTT. This gives the protein CASSQPGQKMNTEAFF.

The genes are TRBV4-3 and TRBJ2-1; 9 bases fit TRBD1. The CDR3 length is 16 residues. Germline V lookup: CDR1 LGHNA, CDR2 YSLEER. V shed 3 bases and J 8 bases; nucleotides not matched to a gene: 11. CDR3 nucleotides: TGCGCCAGCAGCCAGCACCGGGACAGGGATTTCGATGAGCAGTTCTTC. Protein: CASSQHRDRDFDEQFF.